Listed here is a single TCR beta chain. The antigen remains undetermined. Healthy bone marrow donors supplied every sample. This CDR3 region has 16 residues. Germline CDR1 and CDR2: MNHEY and SMNVEV (reference sequence). The trim removed 6 bases at V and 4 bases at J, leaving 9 bases unmatched. The data stem from a study of cytomegalovirus exposure and HLA in healthy donors. Study background: Among about 400 genotyped donors, about 85% fell in the Caucasian-associated ancestry cluster. Study results and caveats: Despite most TCR sequences being rare, some public TCRs occurred in many donors. Cytomegalovirus-associated TCR beta chains were listed, numbering approximately 150.

It was with 60 Vbeta and 13 Jbeta primers that the PCR ran. Generated by immunoSEQ multiplex PCR, the TCRdb table keeps only in-frame clones and is missing some. Of 160,000 or so clones in the sample, roughly 80% were seen once. Sequenced material: PBMCs. The rearrangement links TRBV27 to TRBJ2-2, with 9 bases that match TRBD2. This receptor was taken from a man aged 25-45 years in good health and CMV-seronegative. CDR3 DNA sequence: TGTGCCAGCAGCTTAGCGGGGGAACAGATCACCGGGGAGCTGTTTTTT. Its translation: CASSLAGEQITGELFF.